This TCR beta chain was found in a study of shared clonotypes between healthy human individuals. Generated by immunoSEQ multiplex PCR, the TCRdb table keeps only in-frame clones and is missing some. The table lists 2.5 million or so clones, 90% to 95% of them singletons. This clonotype was obtained from a young man in good health. Sequenced material: naive CD4+ T cells sorted from blood. As to subset: CD45RA+ positively selected.

Here the CDR3 DNA reads TGTGCCAGCAGTACCGGGACAGGATTAAATCAGCCCCAGCATTTT. Translation gives CASSTGTGLNQPQHF. The chain joins TRBV6-5 to TRBJ1-5, with 8 bases matching TRBD1. Germline loops: CDR1 MNHEY, CDR2 SVGAGI. The CDR3 is made up of 15 amino acids. Trimming cost V 5 bases and J 4 bases; bases outside gene matches: 7.